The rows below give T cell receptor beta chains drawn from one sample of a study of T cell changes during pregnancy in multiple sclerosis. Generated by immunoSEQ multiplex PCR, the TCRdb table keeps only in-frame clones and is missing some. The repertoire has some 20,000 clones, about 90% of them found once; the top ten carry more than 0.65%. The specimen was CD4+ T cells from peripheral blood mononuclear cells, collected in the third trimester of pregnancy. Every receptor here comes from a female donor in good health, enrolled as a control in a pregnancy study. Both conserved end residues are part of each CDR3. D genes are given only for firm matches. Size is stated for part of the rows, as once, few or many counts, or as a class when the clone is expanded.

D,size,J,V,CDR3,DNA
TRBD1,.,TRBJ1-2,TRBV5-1,CASSPAAWDRGPRSNYGYTF,TGCGCCAGCAGCCCGGCGGCCTGGGACAGGGGCCCGCGGTCCAACTATGGCTACACCTTC
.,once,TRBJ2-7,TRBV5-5,CASRMEGGVEQYF,TGCGCCAGCAGGATGGAGGGGGGGGTCGAGCAGTACTTC
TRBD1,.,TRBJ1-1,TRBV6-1,CASSGGPGQGRTEAFF,TGTGCCAGCAGTGGGGGCCCGGGACAGGGACGGACTGAAGCTTTCTTT
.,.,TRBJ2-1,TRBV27,CASNPRWRGLYNEQFF,TGTGCCAGCAACCCCCGATGGAGGGGGCTTTACAATGAGCAGTTCTTC
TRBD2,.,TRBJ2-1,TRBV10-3,CAISEGLAGGLNYNEQFF,TGTGCCATCAGTGAAGGACTAGCGGGGGGGCTCAACTACAATGAGCAGTTCTTC
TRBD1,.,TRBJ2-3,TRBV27,CASGQGRRTDTQYF,TGTGCCAGCGGACAGGGGCGCAGGACAGATACGCAGTATTTT
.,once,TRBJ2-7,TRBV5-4,CASSLRAGAYEQYF,TGTGCCAGCAGCTTACGGGCAGGGGCCTACGAGCAGTACTTC
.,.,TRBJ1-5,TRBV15,CATSRDRGEPQHF,TGTGCCACCAGCAGAGATCGGGGGGAGCCCCAGCATTTT
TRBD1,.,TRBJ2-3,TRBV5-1,CASSNRDRATDTQYF,TGCGCCAGCAGTAACCGGGACAGGGCTACAGATACGCAGTATTTT
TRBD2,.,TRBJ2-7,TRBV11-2,CASSKSGGNYEQYF,TGTGCCAGCAGCAAAAGCGGGGGGAACTACGAGCAGTACTTC
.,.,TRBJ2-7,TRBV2,CASTVGPGIPSEQYF,TGTGCCAGCACCGTGGGTCCAGGAATCCCAAGCGAGCAGTACTTC
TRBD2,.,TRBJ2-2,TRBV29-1,CSAGGFGTGELFF,TGCAGCGCGGGGGGTTTTGGCACCGGGGAGCTGTTTTTT
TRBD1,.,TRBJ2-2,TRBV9,CASSAKQGAGELFF,TGTGCCAGCAGCGCGAAACAGGGGGCCGGGGAGCTGTTTTTT
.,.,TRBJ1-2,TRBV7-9,CAGIQGNYGYTF,TGTGCCGGCATACAGGGAAACTATGGCTACACCTTC
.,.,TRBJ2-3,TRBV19,CASSPGWTDTQYF,TGTGCCAGTAGTCCAGGGTGGACAGATACGCAGTATTTT
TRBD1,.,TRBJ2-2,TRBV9,CASSYRDRAYTGELFF,TGTGCCAGCAGTTACCGGGACAGAGCGTACACCGGGGAGCTGTTTTTT
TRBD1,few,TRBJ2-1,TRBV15,CATSRVGQGSDNEQFF,TGTGCCACCAGCAGAGTTGGACAGGGTAGCGACAATGAGCAGTTCTTC
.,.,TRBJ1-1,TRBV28,CASSLGAPPAAFF,TGTGCCAGCAGTTTAGGGGCACCGCCGGCCGCTTTCTTT